The present TCR beta chain was sequenced within a study of immune evolution from preneoplasia to lung adenocarcinoma. Using immunoSEQ multiplex PCR, the repertoire was profiled, and TCRdb retains in-frame clones only, with some absent. The sample carries 4,000 to 5,000 clones, approximately 80% recorded once. The CDR3 loop spans 15 amino acids. The ends lost 0 bases at V and 3 bases at J; junction bases unmatched: 0. Looked up from germline, CDR1 is PRHDT and CDR2 is FYEKMQ (reference sequence). V and J are TRBV13 and TRBJ2-5; 11 nucleotides line up with TRBD2. Sequenced: FFPE adjacent normal lung tissue. This TCR derives from a donor at least 70 years old with lung adenocarcinoma. DNA of the CDR3: TGTGCCAGCAGCTTAGGGGGACTAGCGGAAGAGACCCAGTACTTC. This sequence encodes CASSLGGLAEETQYF.